This TCR beta chain is from a study of blood T cell repertoires in COVID-19. Overall study: Both acute and convalescent COVID-19 samples were obtained from the United States, Italy and Spain. Nucleic acid was either cDNA or gDNA, and it came from T cells, B-cell-depleted T cells, or PBMCs.

The CDR3 consists of 10 residues. Germline loops: CDR1 SGDLS, CDR2 YYNGEE. V was trimmed by 7 bases and J by 8 bases, leaving 9 bases between them. This clone was seen just once. Only in-frame clones appear in the TCRdb table, and some are missing; sequencing was by immunoSEQ multiplex PCR. The sample contains under 200,000 clones, 80% of which appear only once. The receptor was isolated from a man in his 70s with active or convalescent COVID-19. J is TRBJ1-2 and V is TRBV9; no clear D. The material sequenced was peripheral blood. CDR3 sequence (DNA): TGTGCCAGCGCGGGTCTCGGCTACACCTTC. It encodes CASAGLGYTF.